This TCR beta chain was recovered during a study of naive and memory T cell subsets (dated by TCRdb to the late 2010s). Background for the entire study: Sorted naive and memory T cell subsets from peripheral blood were analyzed in the study using a UMI-based, open-source pipeline for TCR alpha and beta sequencing. The functional CMV T cell responses agreed completely with IgG serology results. RNA was DNase-treated and reverse transcribed with TCR constant-region primers, mostly using SuperScript III. Study-level results and caveats: Gini index rose and Shannon and inverse Simpson diversity fell from naive through CM, EM and EMRA in both CD4 and CD8 cells. A few larger clonotypes were present in naive repertoires, especially CD8 naive repertoires, and these clonotypes were possibly memory cells re-expressing CD45RA. Each clonotype was defined as a single alpha or beta chain sequence rather than as a paired alpha/beta receptor. Once error correction was done, more than 90% of naive TCR sequences showed up just once, which made the naive abundance distributions much steeper than those of the memory subsets. The repertoire findings for the naive and memory subsets could not be validated against a ground truth, as none was available. RNA-based TCR counts may be influenced by expression changes linked to T cell activation and differentiation. TCR abundance followed a power law whose exponent differed between naive and memory subsets but was consistent across the three individuals.

Libraries were made using UMI-ligation and nested PCR. The beta constant-region primer consisted of an equimolar mixture of two oligonucleotides that together covered TRBC1 and TRBC2. Four rounds of PCR, combining the SP2 primer with nested alpha and beta constant-region primers, were used to amplify the ligated cDNA. A single-stranded oligonucleotide containing the SP2 primer and a 12-nucleotide UMI was joined to the 3' end of the cDNA by T4 RNA ligase 1. Incubation of the ligation reaction lasted about 19-24 hours at 16 degrees C. To avoid over-amplification, PCR2 was usually performed as a SYBR Green qPCR and halted once a predetermined threshold was reached. All purifications after the first were performed with Agencourt AMPure XP magnetic beads. Libraries were quantified by Qubit and checked on a TapeStation, with a main peak expected near 650 bp. The pooled libraries were sequenced on an Illumina MiSeq using v2 2x251 paired-end kits, which usually yielded about 0.85-2 million reads per sample. Each sample was pooled at about 4.3 nM, and roughly 5-7% PhiX was included to help cluster recognition. The authors' pipeline ran thus. V and J genes were assigned to Demultiplexor-processed FASTQ reads by Decombinator through tag matching, with a single base-pair mismatch being allowed. By using UMIs, Collapsinator corrected both sequencing errors and the frequency errors caused by PCR heterogeneity. TCRs were translated and CDR3s were extracted from the conserved cysteine to the FGXG phenylalanine by CDR3Translator, with non-productive sequences being flagged. Repertoires were subsampled to equal numbers of UMI-defined TCRs before Gini, Shannon entropy and inverse Simpson indices were calculated. Within the linear range, a power law was fitted to clonotype abundance distributions using maximum likelihood. On one naive CD8 sample, the pipeline and MIGEC gave similar UMI counts, unique TCR numbers and clonal distributions. One analysis removed from the naive repertoire any naive TCRs that were also present in any memory subset from the same donor. A set of 7,322 CMV-associated CDR3 sequences, compiled from VDJdb and a published dataset, was used to search the repertoires. In-frame beta chains were kept once TCRdb had trimmed the public reads at Q25 with fastp and called clones with MiXCR. CDR3 protein sequences are deduplicated, and each keeps its most common genes and DNA. V and J calls and clone size were set by TCRdb, not the authors. Within this sample are 130,000 to 150,000 distinct CDR3 sequences, with roughly 22% of them counted one time only. The ten most abundant clones make up roughly 0.1% of the sample.

In regard to this clonotype: This clone's antigen is unknown. No qualities accompany the bases; no much larger clone lies one base away.

CDR1 and CDR2 are read off the germline V gene (reference sequence) as LNHNV and YYDKDF. V and J lose 0 bases and 6 bases, and a span of 11 bases separates them. Its CDR3 holds 14 amino acids, cysteine through phenylalanine. Only the CDR3 region is kept as DNA, spanning 42 bases read in frame from base 1. From the second PCR step onward, the TCR alpha chain libraries and the TCR beta chain libraries were amplified separately. The CMV status of each donor was determined by measuring IFNgamma production from CD4+ T cells after fresh PBMCs had been stimulated overnight with CMV viral lysate. Miltenyi beads were used first to positively select CD4 T cells, and CD8 T cells were then positively selected from the CD4-negative fraction. Cells stained for CD3, CD4, CD8, CD45RA, CD27 and a live/dead dye were sorted on a BD Aria II into four subsets by CD45RA and CD27. Blood was obtained from a few healthy volunteers, and the blood from each volunteer was fractionated into CD4 and CD8 T cells and subsequently into four differentiation subsets. Approximately 120 ml of peripheral blood was collected from each donor, and PBMC were isolated by Ficoll-Paque PLUS density-gradient centrifugation. After sorting, cells were lysed in RLT buffer, RNA was extracted using a Qiagen RNeasy kit, and the extracted RNA was stored at -80 degrees C.

The sequenced sample consisted of naive CD4+ T cells from blood. The cell subset or site label for this specimen denotes: naive T cells, CD45RA high CD27+. The rearranged segments are TRBV15 and TRBJ1-2, with TRBD1 as a weak D call on 5 bases. The source of this sequence is a human donor in good health. In nucleotide form, the sequence is TGTGCCACCAGCAGAGATAGGGGTCTAAATGGCTACACCTTC. This encodes CATSRDRGLNGYTF.